The 17 T cell receptor beta chains listed next were all sequenced from one sample in a study of cytomegalovirus exposure and HLA in healthy donors. The PCR ran on 60 Vbeta and 13 Jbeta primers. Sequencing was performed with immunoSEQ multiplex PCR; in TCRdb, only in-frame clones are kept and a portion is missing. The top ten clones hold roughly 2.3% of a sample with some 85,000 clones, around 85% of them seen once. The sequencing sample was made of PBMCs. The source is a woman between 50 and 59 years old in good health and CMV-seronegative.

This clone has only one observation. V and J are TRBV28 and TRBJ2-3, with 7 bases fitting TRBD2. This CDR3 is 17 amino acids long. V was pared by 1 base and J by 0 bases, with 7 bases of the junction left unmatched. CDR1 MDHEN and CDR2 SYDVKM come from the germline V gene. This CDR3 reads CASSLFSAGPSTDTQYF. In nucleotides, the CDR3 is TGTGCCAGCAGTTTATTTTCAGCGGGACCTAGCACAGATACGCAGTATTTT.

The rearrangement uses TRBV5-6 and TRBJ1-1; 12 bases are a match to TRBD1. Germline V gene lookup returns CDR1 SGHDT and CDR2 YYEEEE. The CDR3 is 18 amino acids. Trimming removed 4 bases from V and 3 bases from J; junction bases left unmatched: 13. The CDR3 sequence is CASSQMVGTGGLYTEAFF. In DNA, the CDR3 is TGTGCCAGCAGCCAGATGGTGGGGACAGGGGGCTTGTACACTGAAGCTTTCTTT.

This clone occurred a few times. The V and J genes are TRBV29-1 and TRBJ1-6, with 10 bases lining up with TRBD1. This CDR3 spans 19 amino acids. The V gene end was trimmed by 3 bases and the J gene end by 0 bases; junction bases not matched to a gene: 11. Germline CDR1 and CDR2: SQVTM and ANQGSEA. This chain's CDR3 is CSVDRSGQGSSSYNSPLHF. The CDR3 DNA follows: TGCAGCGTTGATAGGTCGGGACAGGGGTCTAGCTCCTATAATTCACCCCTCCACTTT. The variable domain in full, completed from reference TRBV29-1 and TRBJ1-6, reads SAVISQKPSRDICQRGTSLTIQCQVDSQVTMMFWYRQQPGQSLTLIATANQGSEATYESGFVIDKFPISRPNLTFSTLTVSNMSPEDSSIYLCSVDRSGQGSSSYNSPLHFGNGTRLTVT.

CDR3 region: CATSLGTGVQPQHF. The CDR3 bases are TGTGCCACCAGCCTCGGGACAGGGGTTCAGCCCCAGCATTTT. The chain recombines TRBV15 with TRBJ1-5; 10 positions match TRBD1. V lost 5 bases and J lost 6; bases outside the gene matches: 4. There are 14 residues in the CDR3. Germline assignment: CDR1 LNHNV and CDR2 YYDKDF (reference sequence).

This chain joins TRBV23-1 and TRBJ2-7, with 9 positions matching TRBD1. TRBV23-1 is treated as an ORF (open reading frame) with a function not yet certain. CDR3 length: 18 residues. V lost 3 bases, J lost 2 bases, and 14 bases stayed unmatched. The CDR3 nucleotides are TGCGCCAGCAGTCAGCGGTCGGGACAGGGCACAAAGACCTACGAGCAGTACGTC. It is translated as CASSQRSGQGTKTYEQYV.

The rearrangement links TRBV4-2 to TRBJ1-1; D call uncertain. Looked up from germline, CDR1 is LGHNA and CDR2 is YNFKEQ. V lost 3 bases, J lost 0 bases, and 11 bases lay in between. The CDR3 runs 15 residues. The CDR3 reads CASSQQKTMNTEAFF. As DNA, the CDR3 is TGTGCCAGCAGCCAGCAGAAGACAATGAACACTGAAGCTTTCTTT.

This clone has a handful of counts. This sequence joins TRBV28 and TRBJ2-1; 14 nucleotides agree with TRBD2. V lost 1 base, J lost 15 bases, and 11 bases stayed unmatched. CDR1 is MDHEN and CDR2 is SYDVKM in the germline V gene. The CDR3 extends over 16 amino acids. The CDR3 spells CASSLSGGLAGVVVFF. The CDR3 DNA reads as TGTGCCAGCAGTTTATCTGGGGGACTAGCGGGAGTCGTGGTGTTCTTC. Full variable domain (outside the CDR3, taken from reference TRBV28 and TRBJ2-1): DVKVTQSSRYLVKRTGEKVFLECVQDMDHENMFWYRQDPGLGLRLIYFSYDVKMKEKGDIPEGYSVSREKKERFSLILESASTNQTSMYLCASSLSGGLAGVVVFFGPGTRLTVL.

The chain links TRBV19 to TRBJ2-6, with TRBD2 matching 11 bases. Per germline, CDR1 LNHDA and CDR2 SQIVND (reference sequence). V trimming: 5 bases; J trimming: 0 bases; junction bases outside the gene matches: 6. The CDR3 is made up of 18 amino acids. CDR3 nucleotides: TGTGCCAGTAGTGGGGGACTAGCGGACTACTCTGGGGCCAACGTCCTGACTTTC. Its protein is CASSGGLADYSGANVLTF.

This rearrangement joins TRBV11-2 to TRBJ2-5; 14 bases line up with TRBD2. The germline gives CDR1 SGHAT, CDR2 FQNNGV. Trimming took 4 bases from V and 8 from J; bases not matched to a gene: 12. This CDR3 has 17 amino acids. The CDR3 is CASSSSGTSGGHRTQYF. As DNA, the CDR3 is TGTGCCAGCAGCTCTTCCGGGACTAGCGGGGGACACCGCACCCAGTACTTC. Drawing the rest from reference TRBV11-2 and TRBJ2-5, the complete variable domain is EAGVAQSPRYKIIEKRQSVAFWCNPISGHATLYWYQQILGQGPKLLIQFQNNGVVDDSQLPKDRFSAERLKGVDSTLKIQPAKLEDSAVYLCASSSSGTSGGHRTQYFGPGTRLLVL.

This chain joins TRBV6-5 and TRBJ2-7; unclear D gene. The germline V gene has CDR1 MNHEY and CDR2 SVGAGI. The CDR3 extends over 12 amino acids. Trimming took 4 bases from V and 5 from J, leaving 9 bases between them. The CDR3 is CASSSYSHEQYF. DNA for the CDR3: TGTGCCAGCAGTTCGTACAGTCACGAGCAGTACTTC.

The CDR3 DNA reads TGCGCCAGCAGTTCAGGGACTGGGGCCAACGTCCTGACTTTC. Translated, it gives CASSSGTGANVLTF. The V and J genes are TRBV10-1 and TRBJ2-6, with D possibly matching TRBD1 (5 bases). The V gene lost 5 bases and the J gene lost 2 bases, with 7 bases spanning the gap. Per the germline V gene, CDR1 is WNHNN and CDR2 is SYGVQD (reference sequence). The CDR3 totals 14 residues.

This sequence joins TRBV6-4 and TRBJ2-1, with a tentative D call TRBD2 (7 bases). Germline V gene data show CDR1 as MRHNA and CDR2 as SNTAGT. The ends were cut back, 0 bases at V and 0 bases at J, with 18 bases in the middle. The CDR3 has 19 amino acids. The CDR3 here is CASSDSSRGGLSSYNEQFF. The CDR3 bases are TGTGCCAGCAGTGACTCGTCTCGCGGGGGCCTCAGCTCCTACAATGAGCAGTTCTTC.

The V and J genes are TRBV27 and TRBJ2-2, with D possibly being TRBD1 (5 bases). V lost 4 bases and J lost 5, with 8 bases in between. Looked up from germline, CDR1 is MNHEY and CDR2 is SMNVEV (reference sequence). The CDR3 is 13 residues long. Here the CDR3 reads CASSSGPTGELFF. CDR3 sequence (DNA): TGTGCCAGCAGTTCAGGGCCTACCGGGGAGCTGTTTTTT.

The rearrangement joins TRBV19 to TRBJ1-5; weak D call: TRBD1 (5 bases). CDR1 and CDR2 (germline): LNHDA, SQIVND (reference sequence). Trimming cost V 5 bases and J 2 bases, with 10 bases left between them. This CDR3 is built from 14 residues. The CDR3 sequence: CASSHDSGNQPQHF. The CDR3 DNA is TGTGCCAGTAGTCATGACAGTGGCAATCAGCCCCAGCATTTT.

This chain connects TRBV5-6 to TRBJ1-1; no definite D call. From germline, CDR1 is SGHDT and CDR2 YYEEEE. V was pared by 0 bases and J by 10 bases, with 10 bases between. This CDR3 contains 12 residues. CDR3 sequence reads: CASSLAAAVAFF. As DNA, the CDR3 is TGTGCCAGCAGCTTGGCGGCAGCGGTAGCTTTCTTT.

The chain joins TRBV4-1 to TRBJ2-5; 9 bases align to TRBD1. V was pared by 4 bases and J by 5 bases, with 5 bases of the junction left unmatched. Per the germline V gene, CDR1 is MGHRA and CDR2 is YSYEKL. The CDR3 contains 14 residues. CDR3 nucleotides: TGCGCCAGCAGCCTCATACAGGGGGCTGAGACCCAGTACTTC. This codes for CASSLIQGAETQYF.

This clone was recorded only once. The chain employs TRBV10-2 and TRBJ2-2; perhaps TRBD2 as D (5 bases). Trimming removed 1 base at V and 0 bases at J, with 6 bases between. This CDR3 is built from 15 residues. Germline lookup yields CDR1 WSHSY and CDR2 SAAADI. The CDR3 coding sequence is TGCGCCAGCAGTGAGTGGGGAGCGAACACCGGGGAGCTGTTTTTT. Translated, it gives CASSEWGANTGELFF.